Below are 8 T cell receptor beta chains sequenced from a single sample in a study of shared clonotypes between healthy human individuals. Method: immunoSEQ multiplex PCR; TCRdb's copy keeps in-frame clones and lacks some. The sample shows about 2.3 million clones, 92% of them seen only once. Sequenced material: naive CD4+ T cells from PBMCs. As for subset: CD45RA+ positively selected. The receptors derive from a man between 18 and 29 years old in good health. Some clones in this sample may be carry-over from other donors' samples.

The J gene is TRBJ2-3, the V gene TRBV18, with D perhaps TRBD1 or TRBD2 (5 bases each). Germline CDR1 and CDR2: KGHSH and LQKENI. This CDR3 has 14 residues. Trimming took 3 bases from V and 2 from J, leaving 9 bases between them. In DNA form, the CDR3 reads TGTGCCAGCTCACCGGGGGTTGTCACAGATACGCAGTATTTT. This sequence encodes CASSPGVVTDTQYF.

The rearrangement uses TRBV7-2 and TRBJ2-7; tentative D call: TRBD2 (5 bases). This CDR3 is 16 amino acids long. V lost 4 bases and J 0 bases, leaving 16 bases between the germline ends. Germline values: CDR1 SGHTA, CDR2 FQGNSA. The CDR3 is CASSSVLARRSYEQYF. CDR3 sequence (DNA): TGTGCCAGCAGCTCCGTCCTAGCCAGGCGCTCCTACGAGCAGTACTTC.

The CDR3 nucleotides read TGTGCCACCAGCATGGGGGGCTCCACAGATACGCAGTATTTT. Translating it yields CATSMGGSTDTQYF. This chain links TRBV15 with TRBJ2-3; D assignment may be TRBD1 or TRBD2 (6 bases each). The CDR3 length is 14 residues. CDR1 is LNHNV and CDR2 is YYDKDF in the germline V gene (reference sequence). Trimming removed 4 bases from V and 2 bases from J, with 10 bases in between. Based on the CDR3 plus reference TRBV15 and TRBJ2-3, the full variable domain is DAMVIQNPRYQVTQFGKPVTLSCSQTLNHNVMYWYQQKSSQAPKLLFHYYDKDFNNEADTPDNFQSRRPNTSFCFLDIRSPGLGDTAMYLCATSMGGSTDTQYFGPGTRLTVL.

The chain joins TRBV9 to TRBJ1-5, with D possibly being TRBD1 (5 bases). Germline values: CDR1 SGDLS, CDR2 YYNGEE. The germline V and J ends were trimmed by 0 bases and 7 bases, with 11 bases remaining between them. This CDR3 comprises 14 residues. The CDR3 loop reads CASSVDTGSQPQHF. The DNA of the CDR3 is TGTGCCAGCAGCGTAGATACAGGCAGCCAGCCCCAGCATTTT.

The chain carries TRBV2 and TRBJ1-3; TRBD1 might be the D (6 bases). V was pared by 6 bases and J by 4 bases, with 13 bases between. CDR1 and CDR2 from the germline V gene are SNHLY and FYNNEI. The CDR3 sequence is 14 residues long. This CDR3 is CASRPGTRGNTIYF. The CDR3 DNA is TGTGCCAGCAGACCAGGGACAAGAGGAAACACCATATATTTT. Together with reference TRBV2 and TRBJ1-3, the CDR3 gives the full variable domain: EPEVTQTPSHQVTQMGQEVILRCVPISNHLYFYWYRQILGQKVEFLVSFYNNEISEKSEIFDDQFSVERPDGSNFTLKIRSTKLEDSAMYFCASRPGTRGNTIYFGEGSWLTVV.

This chain joins TRBV27 and TRBJ1-5; D not certain. V was pared by 3 bases and J by 5 bases, with 14 bases between. The CDR3 is 15 amino acids. Germline V gene sequence: CDR1 MNHEY, CDR2 SMNVEV (reference sequence). CDR3: CASSFWRARDQPQHF. Written as DNA, the CDR3 is TGTGCCAGCAGTTTTTGGAGGGCAAGGGATCAGCCCCAGCATTTT.

The chain combines TRBV6-1 with TRBJ2-3; D is unclear. The germline V gene encodes CDR1 MNHNS and CDR2 SASEGT. The CDR3 totals 15 residues. V was clipped by 0 bases and J by 6 bases, with 13 bases between them. DNA of the CDR3: TGTGCCAGCAGTGAAGCCCCAACGAGAAGGGATACGCAGTATTTT. Its protein product is CASSEAPTRRDTQYF.

The chain couples TRBV7-2 to TRBJ2-3, with 9 bases identical to TRBD2. Per germline, CDR1 SGHTA and CDR2 FQGNSA. The CDR3 length is 17 residues. The V gene end was trimmed by 2 bases and the J gene end by 1 base; junction bases not matched to a gene: 7. The CDR3 sequence: CASSLRGRTSGTDTQYF. DNA of the CDR3: TGTGCCAGCAGCTTAAGGGGGCGGACTAGCGGCACAGATACGCAGTATTTT.